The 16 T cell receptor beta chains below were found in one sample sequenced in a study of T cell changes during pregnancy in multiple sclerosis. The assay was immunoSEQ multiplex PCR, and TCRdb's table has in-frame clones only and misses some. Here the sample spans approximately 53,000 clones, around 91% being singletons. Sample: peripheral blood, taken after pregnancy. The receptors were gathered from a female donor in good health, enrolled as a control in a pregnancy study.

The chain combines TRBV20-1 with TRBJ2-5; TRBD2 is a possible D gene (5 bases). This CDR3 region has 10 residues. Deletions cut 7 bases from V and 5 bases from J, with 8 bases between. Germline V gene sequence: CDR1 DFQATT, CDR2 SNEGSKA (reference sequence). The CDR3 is CSGRGETQYF. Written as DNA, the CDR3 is TGCAGTGGTCGAGGGGAGACCCAGTACTTC.

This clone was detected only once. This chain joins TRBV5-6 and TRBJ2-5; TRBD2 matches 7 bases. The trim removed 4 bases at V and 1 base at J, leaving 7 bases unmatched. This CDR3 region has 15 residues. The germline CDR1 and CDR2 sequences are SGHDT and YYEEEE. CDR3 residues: CASSLITSVQETQYF. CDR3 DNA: TGTGCCAGCAGCCTTATCACTAGCGTCCAAGAGACCCAGTACTTC.

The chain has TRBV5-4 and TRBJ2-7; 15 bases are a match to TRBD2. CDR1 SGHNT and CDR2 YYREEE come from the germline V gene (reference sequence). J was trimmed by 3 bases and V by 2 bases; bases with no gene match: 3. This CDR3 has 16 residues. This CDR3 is CASSLGLAGGSYEQYF. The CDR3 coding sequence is TGTGCCAGCAGCTTAGGACTAGCGGGGGGGAGCTACGAGCAGTACTTC.

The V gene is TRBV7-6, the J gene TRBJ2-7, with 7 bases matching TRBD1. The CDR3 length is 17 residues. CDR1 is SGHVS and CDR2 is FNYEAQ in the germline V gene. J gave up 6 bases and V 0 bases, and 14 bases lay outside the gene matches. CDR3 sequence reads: CASSLAIGPGQSPEQYF. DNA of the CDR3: TGTGCCAGCAGCTTAGCGATCGGTCCGGGACAGTCGCCCGAGCAGTACTTC.

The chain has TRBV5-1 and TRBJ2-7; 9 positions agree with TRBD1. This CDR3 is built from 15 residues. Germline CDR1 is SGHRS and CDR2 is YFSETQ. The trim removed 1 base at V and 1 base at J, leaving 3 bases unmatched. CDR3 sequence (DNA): TGCGCCAGCAGCTTGAACAGGGGGCAGTCCTACGAGCAGTACTTC. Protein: CASSLNRGQSYEQYF.

This CDR3 reads CASSAIGLAAEQFF. The CDR3 bases are TGTGCCAGCAGCGCGATCGGACTAGCCGCTGAGCAGTTCTTC. The chain joins TRBV9 to TRBJ2-1; 8 nucleotides align to TRBD2. In germline, CDR1 is SGDLS, CDR2 YYNGEE. V gave up 3 bases and J gave up 9 bases; unmatched junction bases: 8. The CDR3 runs 14 residues. The full variable domain, rest sourced from reference TRBV9 and TRBJ2-1, is DSGVTQTPKHLITATGQRVTLRCSPRSGDLSVYWYQQSLDQGLQFLIQYYNGEERAKGNILERFSAQQFPDLHSELNLSSLELGDSALYFCASSAIGLAAEQFFGPGTRLTVL.

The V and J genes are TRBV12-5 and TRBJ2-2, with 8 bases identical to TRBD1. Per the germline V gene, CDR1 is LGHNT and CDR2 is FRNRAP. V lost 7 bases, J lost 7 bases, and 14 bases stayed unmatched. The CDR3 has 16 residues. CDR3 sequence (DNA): TGTGCTAGTGCATCGGCAGGGGGCTCCAAGGACGGGGAGCTGTTTTTT. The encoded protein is CASASAGGSKDGELFF.

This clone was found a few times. The CDR3 sequence: CASSGRDNSYEQYF. CDR3 coding DNA: TGTGCCAGCAGCGGCCGGGACAACTCCTACGAGCAGTACTTC. The rearrangement uses TRBV9 and TRBJ2-7, with D maybe TRBD1 (6 bases). There are 14 residues in the CDR3. With 3 bases removed from V and 0 bases from J, the gap between germline ends came to 10 bases. Germline CDR1 and CDR2: SGDLS and YYNGEE.

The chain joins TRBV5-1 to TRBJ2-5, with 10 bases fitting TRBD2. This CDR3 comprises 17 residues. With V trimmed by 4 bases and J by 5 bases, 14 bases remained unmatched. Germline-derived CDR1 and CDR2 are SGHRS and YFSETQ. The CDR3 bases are TGCGCCAGCAGCACCGCGCCTAGCGGGAGTAGGCAGGAGACCCAGTACTTC. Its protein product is CASSTAPSGSRQETQYF.

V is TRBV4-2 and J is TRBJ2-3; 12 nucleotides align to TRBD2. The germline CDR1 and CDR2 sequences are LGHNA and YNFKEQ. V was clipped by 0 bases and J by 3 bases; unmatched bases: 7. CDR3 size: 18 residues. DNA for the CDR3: TGTGCCAGCAGCCAAGATCCTAGCGGGGGGGCGGTGACAGATACGCAGTATTTT. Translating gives CASSQDPSGGAVTDTQYF.

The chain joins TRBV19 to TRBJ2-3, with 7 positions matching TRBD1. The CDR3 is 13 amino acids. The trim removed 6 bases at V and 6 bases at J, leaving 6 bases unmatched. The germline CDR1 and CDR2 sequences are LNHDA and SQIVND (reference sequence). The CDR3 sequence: CASRATGADTQYF. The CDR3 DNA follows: TGTGCCAGTAGAGCCACAGGGGCCGATACGCAGTATTTT.

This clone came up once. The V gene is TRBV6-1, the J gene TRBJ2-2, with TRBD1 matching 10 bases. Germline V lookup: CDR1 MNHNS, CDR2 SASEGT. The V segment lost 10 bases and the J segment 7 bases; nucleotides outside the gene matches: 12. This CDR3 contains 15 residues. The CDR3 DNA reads TGTGCCACCCCATTAGGGACAGGGGATCACGGGGAGCTGTTTTTT. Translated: CATPLGTGDHGELFF.

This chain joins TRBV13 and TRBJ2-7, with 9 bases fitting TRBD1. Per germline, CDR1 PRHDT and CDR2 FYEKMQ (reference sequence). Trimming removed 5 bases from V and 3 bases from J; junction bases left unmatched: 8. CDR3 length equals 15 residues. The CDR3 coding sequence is TGTGCCAGCAGCACTACAGGGGGCGGGCACTACGAGCAGTACTTC. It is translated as CASSTTGGGHYEQYF.

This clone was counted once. CDR3 region: CASSEGRRLATNEKLFF. The DNA for the CDR3 is TGTGCCAGCAGTGAAGGGCGGAGACTTGCAACTAATGAAAAACTGTTTTTT. This chain uses TRBV6-1 with TRBJ1-4; D is uncertain. V lost 1 base and J 0 bases, leaving 12 bases between the germline ends. CDR1 is MNHNS, CDR2 SASEGT, per germline. There are 17 residues in the CDR3.

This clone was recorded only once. CDR3 protein: CATSLNGGRGYEQYF. CDR3 bases: TGTGCCACCAGCCTTAACGGGGGCAGGGGGTACGAGCAGTACTTC. The rearrangement links TRBV15 to TRBJ2-7, with D possibly being TRBD1 (7 bases). Looked up from germline, CDR1 is LNHNV and CDR2 is YYDKDF (reference sequence). V was clipped by 5 bases and J by 4 bases, with 18 bases between them. The CDR3 spans 15 residues.

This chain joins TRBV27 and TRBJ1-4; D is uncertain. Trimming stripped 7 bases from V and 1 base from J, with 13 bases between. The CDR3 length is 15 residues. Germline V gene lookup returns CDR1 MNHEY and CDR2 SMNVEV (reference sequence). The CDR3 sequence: CASTNGGRTNEKLFF. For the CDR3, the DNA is TGTGCCAGCACTAACGGTGGGAGAACTAATGAAAAACTGTTTTTT.